This T cell receptor (beta chain) was captured by sequencing in a study of T cells in Graves' hyperthyroidism and ophthalmopathy (dated by TCRdb to about 2019). Background for the entire study: Peripheral blood samples were taken at the time of initial diagnosis, prior to any treatment. TCR V-J signatures able to tell the groups apart were searched for in a discovery cohort of 100 or so patients, of whom 43 had Graves' ophthalmopathy and around 57 had stable Graves' hyperthyroidism. Whether ophthalmopathy could be predicted prospectively was tested in an independent validation cohort made up of 18 to 20 hyperthyroidism patients plus 17 patients who later progressed to ophthalmopathy. The approximately 97 discovery patients were randomly divided into training and test sets at a 7:3 ratio. In addition, the study compared T-cell repertoires in thyroid tissue and in blood from 6 or 7 Graves' hyperthyroidism patients. Once sampling was done, hyperthyroidism patients were given methimazole at a starting dose of 30 mg daily, whereas ophthalmopathy patients were given high-dose intravenous methylprednisolone. The paper describes TCR Vbeta CDR3 sequencing of more than 120 peripheral blood samples, made up of about 40 ophthalmopathy patients, some 76 hyperthyroidism patients and 17 progressor patients. General study outcomes and caveats: No statistical method was used to set the sample size in advance, and investigators knew the group allocation. In cross-validation, a model built on a 13 V-J signature told ophthalmopathy apart from stable hyperthyroidism with approximately 90% sensitivity and roughly 83% specificity, and in testing the same model reached 80%/75%. Blood samples also contained most of the expanded thyroid clonotypes (frequency above 0.001), which suggests that blood repertoires may reflect thyroid immune responses. In validation, the model predicted progression to ophthalmopathy a median of approximately 6.3 months before onset, with roughly 68% sensitivity and roughly 79% specificity.

Ophthalmopathy patients had moderately to severely active disease, with a Clinical Activity Score of 3 or more, a NOSPECS grade of 4 or more, and a disease duration of less than 3 months. The study excluded patients with uncontrolled infections, other autoimmune diseases, pregnancy or lactation. Diagnoses relied on clinical symptoms, serum thyroxine and TRAb, thyroid ultrasound and orbital computed tomography. PBMCs were separated from roughly 9.3 ml of fresh peripheral blood using Ficoll-Paque density gradient centrifugation. Total RNA was extracted using Trizol reagent, and RNA quality was assessed on an Agilent 2100 Bioanalyzer. V and J are truncated by 0 bases and 1 base respectively, leaving an intervening sequence of 6 bases. According to the germline V gene (reference sequence), CDR1 reads DFQATT and CDR2 reads SNEGSKA. From its cysteine to its phenylalanine, the CDR3 spans 13 amino acids. The DNA shown is the 39-base CDR3, in frame from base 1.

This clonotype was observed many times. Its specific antigen is unknown. No per-base quality is available; no much larger clone lies one base away. The TCR beta CDR3 regions were amplified from the RNA transcripts. The first round of RT-PCR for the TCR CDR3 was performed with the HTBI primer set and the Qiagen OneStep RT-PCR kit. The libraries were constructed in a second round of multiplex PCR and then size-selected and purified. Sequencing of the libraries was done on an Illumina HiSeq2000 using paired-end 100 bp reads. The paper's data handling went like this. SOAPnuke was used to process the raw data, removing reads that contained adapters or uncalled bases, had a mean Phred below 15, or lacked an exact match to the constant primer or identifier. COPE v1.2.5 was used to merge high-quality paired reads, and clonotypes were defined as unique nucleotide sequences. MiTCR v1.1 was used to align clonotypes to the IMGT TRBV, TRBD and TRBJ reference segments. The analysis included only V-J combinations with a frequency above 0.0001, which together covered 99% to 99.2% of the repertoires. A TCS score was defined as the ratio between F50 (clonal expansion) and ExV (chaos), using BLOSUM62-based TCRdist between CDR3 peptides within each V-J. Welch's t-statistics and random forest reduced several hundred V-J features to some 14, which were used in a naive Bayes classifier (R e1071). TCRdb reanalyzed the raw reads on its own, using fastp at Q25 for trimming and MiXCR for clone calling, and kept in-frame beta chains. Here each entry gathers all rows of one CDR3 protein and keeps the most common genes and DNA. Clone size and V and J calls follow TCRdb, not the original study. The sample table holds under 500,000 distinct CDR3 sequences, of which over 13% were seen once. The ten largest clones add up to approximately 27% of the sample.

This clonotype was sampled from a man between 45 and 60 years old with Graves' ophthalmopathy. The V and J genes are TRBV20-1 and TRBJ1-1; the D gene is possibly TRBD1, with 5 bases matching. Sequenced material: blood. The CDR3 is CSARDGGNTEAFF. The sequenced DNA: TGCAGTGCTAGAGACGGGGGGAACACTGAAGCTTTCTTT.